Following are 5 T cell receptor beta chains from one sample sequenced in a study of blood T cell repertoires in COVID-19. Only in-frame clones appear in the TCRdb table, and some are missing; sequencing was by immunoSEQ multiplex PCR. Of 53,000 or so clones in the sample, 85% to 90% were seen once. Material: peripheral blood. Every receptor here comes from an elderly man with acute or convalescent COVID-19.

This sequence joins TRBV7-9 and TRBJ2-7, with 7 nucleotides matching TRBD1. V dropped 7 bases and J dropped 6; count of bases not matched to a gene: 9. The CDR3 consists of 13 residues. Germline CDR1 is SEHNR and CDR2 is FQNEAQ (reference sequence). The DNA for the CDR3 is TGTGCCAGCATAGGGGGCGAGAGTCTCGAGCAGTACTTC. Translating gives CASIGGESLEQYF.

The V gene is TRBV5-5, the J gene TRBJ1-3; D possibly corresponds to TRBD1 (5 bases). Germline values: CDR1 SGHKS, CDR2 YYEKEE (reference sequence). The germline V and J ends were trimmed by 4 bases and 1 base, with 15 bases remaining between them. The CDR3 runs to 16 residues. CDR3 coding DNA: TGTGCCAGCAGCAGGGAGCCGGAGGGGTCTGGAAACACCATATATTTT. This sequence encodes CASSREPEGSGNTIYF.

The rearrangement links TRBV11-2 to TRBJ1-1; 7 bases are a match to TRBD1. This CDR3 is built from 12 residues. Germline-derived CDR1 and CDR2 are SGHAT and FQNNGV. V was clipped by 5 bases and J by 7 bases; unmatched bases: 4. The CDR3 protein is CASSPRDSEAFF. Written as DNA, the CDR3 is TGTGCCAGCAGCCCCCGGGACAGTGAAGCTTTCTTT.

The chain links TRBV5-6 to TRBJ1-1; D call uncertain. The germline V gene encodes CDR1 SGHDT and CDR2 YYEEEE. The CDR3 length is 17 residues. Trimming removed 2 bases from V and 8 bases from J, with 25 bases in between. The CDR3 is CASSFLTTGRRESEAFF. CDR3 bases: TGTGCCAGCAGCTTTCTTACGACCGGGCGGAGGGAATCAGAAGCTTTCTTT.

The chain couples TRBV3-1 (or the pseudogene TRBV3-2) to TRBJ1-2; 8 bases line up with TRBD1. CDR3 length: 16 residues. Germline V gene data show CDR1 as LGHDT and CDR2 as YNNKEL (reference sequence). V was clipped by 1 base and J by 4 bases; unmatched bases: 8. CDR3 loop: CASSQGVGQAPYGYTF. The CDR3 coding sequence is TGTGCCAGCAGCCAAGGTGTGGGACAGGCACCCTATGGCTACACCTTC.